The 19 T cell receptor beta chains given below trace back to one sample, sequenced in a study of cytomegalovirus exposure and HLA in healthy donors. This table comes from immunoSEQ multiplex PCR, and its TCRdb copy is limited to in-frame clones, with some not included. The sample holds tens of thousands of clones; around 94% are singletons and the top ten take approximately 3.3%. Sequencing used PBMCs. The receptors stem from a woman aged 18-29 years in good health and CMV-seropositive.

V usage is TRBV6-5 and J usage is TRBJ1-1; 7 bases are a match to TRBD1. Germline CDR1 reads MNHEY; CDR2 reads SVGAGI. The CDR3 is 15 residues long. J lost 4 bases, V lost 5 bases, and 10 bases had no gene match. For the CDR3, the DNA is TGTGCCAGCAGTGTACCTCAGGGGGGAGGCACTGAAGCTTTCTTT. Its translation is CASSVPQGGGTEAFF.

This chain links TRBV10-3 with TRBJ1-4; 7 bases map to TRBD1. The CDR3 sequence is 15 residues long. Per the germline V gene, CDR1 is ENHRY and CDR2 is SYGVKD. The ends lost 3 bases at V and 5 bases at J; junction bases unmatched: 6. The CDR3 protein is CAISDLRGSNEKLFF. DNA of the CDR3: TGTGCCATCAGTGACCTCAGGGGGAGCAATGAAAAACTGTTTTTT.

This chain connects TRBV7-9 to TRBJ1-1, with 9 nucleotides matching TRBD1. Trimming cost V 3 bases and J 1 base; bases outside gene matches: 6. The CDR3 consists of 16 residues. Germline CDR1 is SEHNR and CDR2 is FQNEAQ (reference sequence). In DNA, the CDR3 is TGTGCCAGCAGCTTCGGGACAGGGATGAAGAACACTGAAGCTTTCTTT. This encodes CASSFGTGMKNTEAFF. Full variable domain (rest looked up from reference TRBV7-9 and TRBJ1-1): DTGVSQNPRHKITKRGQNVTFRCDPISEHNRLYWYRQTLGQGPEFLTYFQNEAQLEKSRLLSDRFSAERPKGSFSTLEIQRTEQGDSAMYLCASSFGTGMKNTEAFFGQGTRLTVV.

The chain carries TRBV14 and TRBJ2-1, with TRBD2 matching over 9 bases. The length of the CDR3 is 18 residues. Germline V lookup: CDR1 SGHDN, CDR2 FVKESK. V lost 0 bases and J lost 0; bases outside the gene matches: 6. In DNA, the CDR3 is TGTGCCAGCAGCCAAGATAGACTAGCGGATACCTCCTACAATGAGCAGTTCTTC. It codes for CASSQDRLADTSYNEQFF.

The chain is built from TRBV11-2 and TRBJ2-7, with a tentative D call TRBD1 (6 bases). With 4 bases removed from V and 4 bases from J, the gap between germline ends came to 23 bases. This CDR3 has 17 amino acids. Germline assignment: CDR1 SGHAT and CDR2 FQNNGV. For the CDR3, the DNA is TGTGCCAGCAGCTACCCACCACAGGGAGAGTCACTGTACGAGCAGTACTTC. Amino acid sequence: CASSYPPQGESLYEQYF.

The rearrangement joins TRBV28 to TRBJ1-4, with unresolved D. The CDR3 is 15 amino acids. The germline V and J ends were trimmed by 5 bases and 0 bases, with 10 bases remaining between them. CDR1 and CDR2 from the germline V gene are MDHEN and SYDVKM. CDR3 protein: CASSNAPATNEKLFF. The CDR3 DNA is TGTGCCAGCAGTAACGCGCCGGCAACTAATGAAAAACTGTTTTTT.

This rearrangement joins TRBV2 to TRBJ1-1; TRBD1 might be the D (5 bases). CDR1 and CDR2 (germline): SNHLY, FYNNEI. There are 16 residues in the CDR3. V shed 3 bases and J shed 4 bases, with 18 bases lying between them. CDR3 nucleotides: TGTGCCAGCAGTGATGTTGGGGGGAGCGGTGCCACTGAAGCTTTCTTT. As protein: CASSDVGGSGATEAFF.

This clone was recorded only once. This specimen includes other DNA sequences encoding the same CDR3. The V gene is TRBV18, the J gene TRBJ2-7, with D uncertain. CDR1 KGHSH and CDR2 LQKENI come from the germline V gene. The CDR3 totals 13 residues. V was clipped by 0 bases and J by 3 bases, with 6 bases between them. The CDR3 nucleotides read TGTGCCAGCTCACCACCGTCAGGCTACGAGCAGTACTTC. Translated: CASSPPSGYEQYF. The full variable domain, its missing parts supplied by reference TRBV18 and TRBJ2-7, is NAGVMQNPRHLVRRRGQEARLRCSPMKGHSHVYWYRQLPEEGLKFMVYLQKENIIDESGMPKERFSAEFPKEGPSILRIQQVVRGDSAAYFCASSPPSGYEQYFGPGTRLTVT.

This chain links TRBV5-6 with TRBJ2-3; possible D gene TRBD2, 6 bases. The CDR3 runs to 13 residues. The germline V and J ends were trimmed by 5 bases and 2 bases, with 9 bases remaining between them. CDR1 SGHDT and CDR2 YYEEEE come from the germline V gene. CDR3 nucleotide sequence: TGTGCCAGCAGTTTAGCGGTCACAGATACGCAGTATTTT. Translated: CASSLAVTDTQYF.

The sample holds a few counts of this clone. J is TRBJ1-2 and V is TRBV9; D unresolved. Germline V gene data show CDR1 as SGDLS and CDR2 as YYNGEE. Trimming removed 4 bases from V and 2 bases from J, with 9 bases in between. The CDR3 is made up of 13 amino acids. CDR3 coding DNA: TGTGCCAGCAGCCCCCAAATGAACTATGGCTACACCTTC. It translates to CASSPQMNYGYTF.

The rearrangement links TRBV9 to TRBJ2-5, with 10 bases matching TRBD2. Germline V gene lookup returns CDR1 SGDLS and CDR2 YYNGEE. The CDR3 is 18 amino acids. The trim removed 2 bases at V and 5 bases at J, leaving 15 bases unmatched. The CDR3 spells CASSVGRIAGGTPETQYF. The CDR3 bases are TGTGCCAGCAGCGTGGGGAGAATAGCGGGGGGTACCCCGGAGACCCAGTACTTC.

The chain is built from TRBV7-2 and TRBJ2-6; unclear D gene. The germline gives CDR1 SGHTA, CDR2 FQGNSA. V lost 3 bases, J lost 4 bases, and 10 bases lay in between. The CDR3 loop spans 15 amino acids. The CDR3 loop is CASSFMVAGANVLTF. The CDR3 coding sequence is TGTGCCAGCAGCTTTATGGTGGCAGGGGCCAACGTCCTGACTTTC.

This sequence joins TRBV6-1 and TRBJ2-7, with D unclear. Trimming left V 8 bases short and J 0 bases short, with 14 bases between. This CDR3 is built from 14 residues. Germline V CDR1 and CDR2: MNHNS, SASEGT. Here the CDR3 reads CASQGDLNSYEQYF. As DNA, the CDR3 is TGTGCCAGCCAAGGAGACCTAAACTCCTACGAGCAGTACTTC.

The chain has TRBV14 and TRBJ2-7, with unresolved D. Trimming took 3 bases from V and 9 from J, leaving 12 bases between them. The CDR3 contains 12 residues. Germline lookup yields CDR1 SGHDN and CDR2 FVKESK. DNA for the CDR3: TGTGCCAGCAGCCATACGTCCCCAGGGCAGTACTTC. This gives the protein CASSHTSPGQYF. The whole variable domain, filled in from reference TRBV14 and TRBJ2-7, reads EAGVTQFPSHSVIEKGQTVTLRCDPISGHDNLYWYRRVMGKEIKFLLHFVKESKQDESGMPNNRFLAERTGGTYSTLKVQPAELEDSGVYFCASSHTSPGQYFGPGTRLTVT.

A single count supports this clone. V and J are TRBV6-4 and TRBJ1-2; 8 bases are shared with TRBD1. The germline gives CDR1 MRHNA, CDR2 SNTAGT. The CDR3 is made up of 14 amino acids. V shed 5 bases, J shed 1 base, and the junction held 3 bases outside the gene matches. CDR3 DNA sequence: TGTGCCAGCAGTCCGACAGGGGATAACTATGGCTACACCTTC. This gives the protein CASSPTGDNYGYTF.

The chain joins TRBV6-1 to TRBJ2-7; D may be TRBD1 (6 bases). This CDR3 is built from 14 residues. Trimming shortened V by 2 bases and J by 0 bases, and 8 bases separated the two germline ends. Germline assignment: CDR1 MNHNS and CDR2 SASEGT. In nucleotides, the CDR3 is TGTGCCAGCAGTGAACAGGGGCCCTCCTACGAGCAGTACTTC. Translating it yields CASSEQGPSYEQYF.

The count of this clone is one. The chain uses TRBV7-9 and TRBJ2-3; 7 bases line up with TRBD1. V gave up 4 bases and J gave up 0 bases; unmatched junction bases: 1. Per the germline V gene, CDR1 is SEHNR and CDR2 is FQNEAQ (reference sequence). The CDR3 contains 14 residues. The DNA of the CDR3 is TGTGCCAGCAGCTGGACAGGTAGCACAGATACGCAGTATTTT. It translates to CASSWTGSTDTQYF.

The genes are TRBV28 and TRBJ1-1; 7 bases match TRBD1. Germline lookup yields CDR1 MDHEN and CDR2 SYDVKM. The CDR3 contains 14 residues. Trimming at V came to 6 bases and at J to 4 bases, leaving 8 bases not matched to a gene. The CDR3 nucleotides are TGTGCCAGCAGCGCACAGGGGAAGGTCACTGAAGCTTTCTTT. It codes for CASSAQGKVTEAFF.

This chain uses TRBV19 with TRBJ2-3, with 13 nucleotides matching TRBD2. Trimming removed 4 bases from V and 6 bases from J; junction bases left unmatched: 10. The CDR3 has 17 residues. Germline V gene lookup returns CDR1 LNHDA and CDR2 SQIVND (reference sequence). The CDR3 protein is CASSKGGLAGAADTQYF. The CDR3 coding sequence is TGTGCCAGTAGTAAGGGAGGACTAGCGGGGGCCGCGGATACGCAGTATTTT.